Presented here are 27 T cell receptor beta chains from one specimen sequenced in a study of early T cells in non-severe SARS-CoV-2 infection. A single record per CDR3 protein comes from TCRdb applying MiXCR to the 5' RACE reads. The table includes tens of thousands of distinct CDR3 sequences, about 14% detected once. Sequenced input: whole blood. These receptors originate from an adult who was a healthcare worker with PCR-confirmed SARS-CoV-2 infection or an uninfected control (not recorded which).

This clonotype was detected many times. The chain combines TRBV7-9 with TRBJ2-3; tentative D call: TRBD2 (5 bases). The CDR3 spans 12 residues. V was pared by 5 bases and J by 4 bases, with 7 bases between. Germline values: CDR1 SEHNR, CDR2 FQNEAQ (reference sequence). The CDR3 protein is CASSTRADTQYF. Here the CDR3 DNA reads TGTGCCAGCAGCACTAGGGCAGATACGCAGTATTTT.

This clonotype occurred a few times. The chain recombines TRBV5-4 with TRBJ2-3, with D uncertain. Germline V gene data show CDR1 as SGHNT and CDR2 as YYREEE (reference sequence). V lost 0 bases and J 5 bases, leaving 4 bases between the germline ends. The CDR3 totals 12 residues. The CDR3 region has the DNA TGTGCCAGCAGCTTGGCTTTAGATACGCAGTATTTT. It yields the protein CASSLALDTQYF.

J is TRBJ1-5 and V is TRBV24-1; no definite D call. The V gene's germline CDR1 is KGHDR and CDR2 SFDVKD. The CDR3 is 14 residues long. The V gene lost 4 bases and the J gene lost 0 bases, with 6 bases spanning the gap. CDR3 bases: TGTGCCACCAGTGAGTACAATAGCAATCAGCCCCAGCATTTT. Translated: CATSEYNSNQPQHF.

In its sample, this clonotype was seen a few times. The V call is TRBV14, the J call TRBJ1-2; tentative D call: TRBD1 (5 bases). V was shortened by 1 base and J by 8 bases, with 11 bases between the two germline ends. The CDR3 runs to 13 residues. Germline loops: CDR1 SGHDN, CDR2 FVKESK. The CDR3 sequence is CASSQVQGGGYTF. The CDR3 nucleotides read TGTGCCAGCAGCCAAGTGCAGGGAGGAGGCTACACCTTC.

This clonotype has a handful of counts. V and J are TRBV12-3 or TRBV12-4 and TRBJ1-6; 10 bases are a match to TRBD1. Germline trimming cut 6 bases from V and 10 bases from J; bases unmatched to any gene: 9. CDR3 length: 15 amino acids. The CDR3 sequence is CASRPTTGGWSPLHF. For the CDR3, the DNA is TGTGCCAGCAGACCGACGACAGGGGGCTGGTCACCCCTCCACTTT.

This clonotype has a handful of counts. The chain carries TRBV5-4 and TRBJ2-7; the match to TRBD1 covers 8 bases. V lost 8 bases, J lost 4 bases, and 8 bases stayed unmatched. Germline CDR1 and CDR2: SGHNT and YYREEE (reference sequence). CDR3 size: 13 residues. The CDR3 protein is CARAENRGYEQYF. CDR3 DNA sequence: TGTGCCAGAGCAGAAAACAGGGGGTACGAGCAGTACTTC.

This chain connects TRBV28 to TRBJ2-7; TRBD2 might be the D (7 bases). Germline V gene lookup returns CDR1 MDHEN and CDR2 SYDVKM. The V end lost 6 bases, the J end lost 3 bases, and 18 bases lay between the germline ends. The CDR3 spans 15 residues. CDR3 DNA: TGTGCCAGCAGGCCCTCACAGGGAGGGGGCTACGAGCAGTACTTC. It specifies CASRPSQGGGYEQYF.

The chain is built from TRBV19 and TRBJ2-5, with 9 bases matching TRBD2. Germline assignment: CDR1 LNHDA and CDR2 SQIVND (reference sequence). V lost 3 bases to trimming and J lost 2 bases; unmatched junction nucleotides: 4. The CDR3 is 15 residues long. CDR3 amino acids: CASSMLAGVQETQYF. CDR3 in DNA: TGTGCCAGTAGTATGTTAGCGGGGGTTCAAGAGACCCAGTACTTC. Supplemented by reference TRBV19 and TRBJ2-5, the full variable domain reads DGGITQSPKYLFRKEGQNVTLSCEQNLNHDAMYWYRQDPGQGLRLIYYSQIVNDFQKGDIAEGYSVSREKKESFPLTVTSAQKNPTAFYLCASSMLAGVQETQYFGPGTRLLVL.

This clonotype turned up a few times. The J gene is TRBJ2-6, the V gene TRBV27; the D gene is possibly TRBD1 (5 bases). V was shortened by 3 bases and J by 0 bases, with 15 bases between the two germline ends. There are 18 residues in the CDR3. Germline loops: CDR1 MNHEY, CDR2 SMNVEV (reference sequence). The CDR3 DNA sequence: TGTGCCAGCAGTTTCGCAACAGGCCTGAGCTCTGGGGCCAACGTCCTGACTTTC. Amino acid sequence: CASSFATGLSSGANVLTF.

In its sample, this clonotype was seen a few times. The V and J genes are TRBV6-6 and TRBJ1-1; D is uncertain. V lost 5 bases and J 5 bases, leaving 9 bases between the germline ends. This CDR3 contains 12 residues. Germline-derived CDR1 and CDR2 are MNHNY and SVGAGI (reference sequence). CDR3 loop: CASSKTGTEAFF. In DNA, the CDR3 is TGTGCCAGCAGTAAAACCGGGACTGAAGCTTTCTTT.

This clonotype came up a few times. The chain couples TRBV28 to TRBJ1-2; D not certain. The CDR3 length is 11 residues. V shed 10 bases and J shed 8 bases, with 14 bases lying between them. Looked up from germline, CDR1 is MDHEN and CDR2 is SYDVKM. The CDR3 here is CANKDGRGYTF. The CDR3 region has the DNA TGTGCCAACAAGGATGGGAGGGGCTACACCTTC.

Many counts were recorded for this clonotype. This CDR3 is CASSLKQGRSYNSPLHF. The CDR3 DNA is TGCGCCAGCAGCCTAAAACAGGGGCGCTCCTATAATTCACCCCTCCACTTT. The rearrangement joins TRBV4-3 to TRBJ1-6; 7 nucleotides agree with TRBD1. The germline V gene encodes CDR1 LGHNA and CDR2 YSLEER. The CDR3 runs to 17 residues. The V gene end was trimmed by 4 bases and the J gene end by 0 bases; junction bases not matched to a gene: 6.

In its sample, this clonotype was seen many times. The rearrangement links TRBV30 to TRBJ1-1; D gene ambiguous. Germline V gene lookup returns CDR1 GTSNPN and CDR2 SVGIG (reference sequence). CDR3 length: 13 amino acids. V was cut by 3 bases and J by 1 base, with 9 bases left in between. CDR3 residues: CAWRATENTEAFF. CDR3 nucleotides: TGTGCCTGGAGGGCAACAGAGAACACTGAAGCTTTCTTT.

V and J are TRBV5-1 and TRBJ2-7; D might be TRBD1 or TRBD2, each matching 5 bases. The CDR3 loop spans 15 amino acids. From germline, CDR1 is SGHRS and CDR2 YFSETQ. With 0 bases removed from V and 6 bases from J, the gap between germline ends came to 16 bases. CDR3 loop: CASSLEPQGVAEQYF. The CDR3, as DNA: TGCGCCAGCAGCTTGGAGCCCCAGGGAGTAGCCGAGCAGTACTTC.

This chain joins TRBV6-2 or TRBV6-3 and TRBJ2-7; D unresolved. V was shortened by 4 bases and J by 4 bases, with 17 bases between the two germline ends. Germline-derived CDR1 and CDR2 are MNHEY and SVGEGT. The CDR3 contains 15 residues. The CDR3 sequence: CASSWPSLEKYEQYF. The CDR3 DNA follows: TGTGCCAGCAGTTGGCCGAGTTTGGAGAAATACGAGCAGTACTTC.

The chain couples TRBV12-3 or TRBV12-4 to TRBJ2-1; no firm D call. The germline V and J ends were trimmed by 3 bases and 1 base, with 4 bases remaining between them. This CDR3 comprises 13 residues. Written as DNA, the CDR3 is TGTGCCAGCAGTTTGGCGTCCTACAATGAGCAGTTCTTC. It codes for CASSLASYNEQFF.

The genes are TRBV11-2 and TRBJ2-1; 11 nucleotides line up with TRBD2. V lost 5 bases to trimming and J lost 9 bases; unmatched junction nucleotides: 9. Germline V gene data show CDR1 as SGHAT and CDR2 as FQNNGV. The CDR3 covers 15 residues. The CDR3 DNA is TGTGCCAGCAGCCCCACCACTAGCGGGGGAGGTGAGCAGTTCTTC. This encodes CASSPTTSGGGEQFF.

This clonotype was seen only once. The rearrangement links TRBV29-1 to TRBJ1-4, with D possibly matching TRBD1 (5 bases). The CDR3 totals 14 residues. CDR1 and CDR2 from the germline V gene are SQVTM and ANQGSEA. Trimming left V 6 bases short and J 1 base short, with 12 bases between. CDR3 sequence reads: CSVLPGETNEKLFF. CDR3 sequence (DNA): TGCAGCGTACTCCCGGGGGAAACTAATGAAAAACTGTTTTTT.

The chain has TRBV11-2 and TRBJ2-5; tentative D call: TRBD2 (5 bases). This CDR3 contains 14 residues. CDR1 is SGHAT, CDR2 FQNNGV, per germline. V was trimmed by 7 bases and J by 4 bases, leaving 16 bases between them. Written as DNA, the CDR3 is TGTGCCAGCACCACCCGGGGTCCCGGAGAGACCCAGTACTTC. Its protein is CASTTRGPGETQYF.

In this sample, this clonotype turned up a few times. This chain links TRBV6-5 with TRBJ2-7, with D possibly TRBD2 on 6 matching bases. This CDR3 has 16 residues. Looked up from germline, CDR1 is MNHEY and CDR2 is SVGAGI. Trimming took off 0 bases at V and 2 bases at J, with 14 bases between the two ends. The CDR3: CASSYSIREATYEQYF. The CDR3, as DNA: TGTGCCAGCAGTTACTCAATCAGGGAGGCCACCTACGAGCAGTACTTC.

This clonotype was observed a handful of times. The rearrangement links TRBV5-1 to TRBJ1-4; D possibly corresponds to TRBD1 (5 bases). The CDR3 consists of 17 residues. V lost 0 bases, J lost 0 bases, and 12 bases lay in between. Germline CDR1 SGHRS, CDR2 YFSETQ. The CDR3 region is CASSLGSGTATNEKLFF. The CDR3 bases are TGCGCCAGCAGCTTGGGGTCAGGGACTGCAACTAATGAAAAACTGTTTTTT.

The chain uses TRBV11-2 and TRBJ2-7, with 7 bases identical to TRBD1. Germline assignment: CDR1 SGHAT and CDR2 FQNNGV. V lost 5 bases, J lost 0 bases, and 4 bases stayed unmatched. The CDR3 consists of 14 residues. The CDR3 DNA follows: TGTGCCAGCAGCCGGGACAGCAACTCCTACGAGCAGTACTTC. Protein: CASSRDSNSYEQYF. Full variable domain (rest looked up from reference TRBV11-2 and TRBJ2-7): EAGVAQSPRYKIIEKRQSVAFWCNPISGHATLYWYQQILGQGPKLLIQFQNNGVVDDSQLPKDRFSAERLKGVDSTLKIQPAKLEDSAVYLCASSRDSNSYEQYFGPGTRLTVT.

At least ten counts were recorded for this clonotype. The chain uses TRBV30 and TRBJ2-1; TRBD1 matches at 7 bases. The germline V gene has CDR1 GTSNPN and CDR2 SVGIG (reference sequence). CDR3 length: 15 amino acids. V lost 1 base to trimming and J lost 0 bases; unmatched junction nucleotides: 3. CDR3 coding DNA: TGTGCCTGGAGTGAGGGGGCTCCCTCCTACAATGAGCAGTTCTTC. Protein sequence: CAWSEGAPSYNEQFF.

This clonotype was found a few times. V gene TRBV18 combines with J gene TRBJ2-1; D is ambiguous. Germline assignment: CDR1 KGHSH and CDR2 LQKENI. The CDR3 totals 13 residues. V was pared by 4 bases and J by 5 bases, with 9 bases between. In DNA form, the CDR3 reads TGTGCCAGCTCACTTTTTGGGAACAATGAGCAGTTCTTC. Protein sequence: CASSLFGNNEQFF.

This clonotype was seen more than once but under ten times. The CDR3 protein is CSASNPPGWEETQYF. The CDR3 DNA follows: TGCAGTGCTAGTAACCCACCCGGGTGGGAAGAGACCCAGTACTTC. The gene calls are TRBV20-1 and TRBJ2-5; D is uncertain. The CDR3 extends over 15 amino acids. Germline values: CDR1 DFQATT, CDR2 SNEGSKA (reference sequence). V lost 3 bases and J lost 3, with 17 bases in between.

This clonotype came up once. The rearrangement joins TRBV7-9 to TRBJ2-1, with D possibly TRBD1 on 6 matching bases. Trimming pared 6 bases from V and 3 bases from J, leaving 15 bases between. Germline V gene sequence: CDR1 SEHNR, CDR2 FQNEAQ (reference sequence). The CDR3 runs 15 residues. The CDR3 region has the DNA TGTGCCAGCAGTCAACAGGGATTAAGCTACAATGAGCAGTTCTTC. As protein: CASSQQGLSYNEQFF.

Remarks on this clonotype: No conserved phenylalanine or tryptophan ends this CDR3, so it is likely a read error. This sequence joins TRBV5-1 and TRBJ1-2; D may be TRBD1 (5 bases). The V gene's germline CDR1 is SGHRS and CDR2 YFSETQ. V lost 8 bases and J lost 4, with 15 bases in between. The CDR3 has 13 amino acids. The chain's CDR3 is CASQGGESYGYTL. CDR3 nucleotides: TGCGCCAGTCAGGGAGGGGAAAGCTATGGCTACACCTTA.